This T cell receptor (beta chain) was obtained from a study of Ad26.COV2.S vaccination and SARS-CoV-2 variants (dated by TCRdb to the early 2020s). Regarding the research as a whole: Donors in the vaccine arm were drawn from COV1001, a multicentre, randomized, double-blind, placebo-controlled phase I-IIa trial testing Ad26.COV2.S in healthy adults. Sequencing of the TCRbeta repertoire served to evaluate the specificity and breadth of SARS-CoV-2-reactive T cell receptors following Ad26.COV2.S vaccination. Investigators did not know the trial group allocation while performing experiments and assessing outcomes. Ad26.COV2.S was administered intramuscularly at 5 x 10^10 or 1 x 10^11 viral particles, either as a single shot or as two shots given 56 days apart. Participants in the trial were split at random into five groups of five each, receiving low-dose or high-dose Ad26.COV2.S once or twice, or else placebo on both occasions. The TCR-sequenced set comprised about 30 samples: approximately 19 Ad26.COV2.S vaccine recipients, 5 placebo recipients and 8 SARS-CoV-2 convalescent individuals. Study-wide findings and limitations: Vaccine and placebo recipients had similar non-spike TCR breadth, a finding consistent with the vaccine containing only spike. After vaccination, substantial breadth of spike-specific CD8+ and CD4+ T cell responses was reported. The study lacked the statistical power to compare responses across vaccine doses or regimens. Spike-specific TCR breadth was higher in Ad26.COV2.S recipients than in placebo recipients (P = 0.0014). It was noted by the authors that total T cell responses may have been underestimated by the TCR breadth and depth analyses.

The immunoSEQ Assay was the method used to sequence TCRbeta CDR3 regions. After extraction, genomic DNA underwent amplification by bias-controlled multiplex PCR, followed by high-throughput sequencing. Processing in the source paper ran as follows. Collapsing and filtering of sequences were performed to quantify the absolute abundance of each unique TCRbeta CDR3 region. Usable DNA was measured by amplifying reference genes present in all nucleated cells, and TCRbeta template counts were normalized to that usable DNA to estimate T cell fraction. Repertoire TCRs were annotated as SARS-CoV-2-specific when V gene, CDR3 amino acid sequence and J gene were exactly matched to a known reactive TCR set. MIRA supplied the reference SARS-CoV-2 TCR set, which was filtered for enrichment in COVID-19-positive ImmuneCODE repertoires so that public or cross-reactive TCRs were removed. Drawing on the MIRA antigens, annotated TCRs were analysed further at the level of specific ORF or position within ORF. Breadth was defined as annotated unique rearrangements over total unique productive rearrangements; depth was the summed frequency of those rearrangements. TCR breadth was compared between groups using two-sided Wilcoxon rank-sum tests. The clones in this table, taken by TCRdb from immuneACCESS, are in-frame only. Not every clone is retained; where verified, under half of the shortfall comes from an unresolved V gene, and the cause of the rest is unknown. V and J calls and clone size come straight from that table; D and trimming were deduced from the DNA. For this sample there are 350,000 to 450,000 clones; approximately 90% appear just once. The ten largest account for about 1.7% of the sample.

This clone has a single count. Its antigen has not been determined. Base qualities are not provided; no much larger clone lies one nucleotide away. Trimmed from V: 5 bases; trimmed from J: 6 bases; junction bases lacking a gene match: 18. Based on the germline V gene, the CDR1 and CDR2 sequences are SGHAT and FQNNGV. The CDR3 runs 17 amino acids, cysteine and phenylalanine included. CDR3 DNA only is kept here, 51 bases in frame from base 1. The intended sense of this specimen's treatment or condition label: around 19 received Ad26.COV2.S at low or high dose, single or two shots; roughly five received placebo; per-sample allocation not given. Repertoires of vaccine and placebo recipients were sequenced from samples collected on day 63 after the first injection. Cohort 1b enrolled fewer than 30 adults aged 18-55 years at a single site in Boston, USA, between 29 July and 7 August 2020. Ad26.COV2.S was a replication-incompetent adenovirus type 26 vector that expressed a prefusion-stabilized SARS-CoV-2 spike protein derived from the original Wuhan strain.

The receptor was derived from a person between 18 and 60 years old who received the Ad26.COV2.S COVID-19 vaccine or a placebo. Sequences were derived from peripheral blood, sampled in a trial of Ad26.COV2.S vaccine versus placebo. Here the chain combines TRBV11-2 and TRBJ1-2, and TRBD1 matches 7 of the central bases. The nucleotides are TGTGCCAGCAGCCCAGGGGGAGGGACTAGAGTCGAGGATGGCTACACCTTC. Its translation reads: CASSPGGGTRVEDGYTF.